One and the same sample provided the 24 T cell receptor beta chains below, sequenced in a study of blood T cell repertoires in COVID-19 (dated by TCRdb to 2020 to 2022). To prepare the library, the immunoSEQ multiplex PCR assay was applied. This is the immuneACCESS table as TCRdb keeps it, with only in-frame sequences that have V and J called. A part of the clones is gone; compared with another copy, unresolved V genes explain less than half, and the rest is unexplained. Here the sample has roughly 35,000 clones; 88% occur a single time. The ten largest make up approximately 20% of the sample. The sequencing sample was made of peripheral blood. These receptors came from a man aged 65-85 years with acute or convalescent COVID-19.

The V call is TRBV28, the J call TRBJ1-2; TRBD1 is a possible D gene (6 bases). Trimming stripped 2 bases from V and 9 bases from J, with 10 bases between. The CDR3 runs 12 residues. The germline CDR1 and CDR2 sequences are MDHEN and SYDVKM. CDR3: CASSLQGRSYTF. The CDR3 nucleotides are TGTGCCAGCAGTTTACAGGGGAGAAGCTACACCTTC.

J is TRBJ2-1 and V is TRBV5-1; the match to TRBD2 covers 8 bases. V lost 0 bases to trimming and J lost 9 bases; unmatched junction nucleotides: 5. The CDR3 is made up of 14 amino acids. The germline CDR1 and CDR2 sequences are SGHRS and YFSETQ. The CDR3 region is CASSLGTSHGEQFF. CDR3 nucleotides: TGCGCCAGCAGCTTGGGGACTAGCCACGGTGAGCAGTTCTTC.

The rearrangement uses TRBV7-9 and TRBJ2-1, with 14 bases identical to TRBD2. CDR3 length equals 16 residues. CDR1 is SEHNR, CDR2 FQNEAQ, per germline (reference sequence). The junction had 12 bases not matched to a gene; V was cut back by 10 bases and J by 7 bases. CDR3 bases: TGTGCCACCGAAACCGGGACTAGCGGGAGAGGGAATGAGCAGTTCTTC. Amino acid sequence: CATETGTSGRGNEQFF. Drawing the rest from reference TRBV7-9 and TRBJ2-1, the complete variable domain is DTGVSQNPRHKITKRGQNVTFRCDPISEHNRLYWYRQTLGQGPEFLTYFQNEAQLEKSRLLSDRFSAERPKGSFSTLEIQRTEQGDSAMYLCATETGTSGRGNEQFFGPGTRLTVL.

V usage is TRBV5-1 and J usage is TRBJ2-3, with TRBD2 identical over 13 bases. The CDR3 spans 16 residues. V shed 3 bases, J shed 4 bases, and the junction held 5 bases outside the gene matches. CDR1 is SGHRS, CDR2 YFSETQ, per germline. The CDR3 spells CASSSRTSGSSDTQYF. The CDR3 DNA follows: TGCGCCAGCAGCTCCCGGACTAGCGGGAGTTCAGATACGCAGTATTTT.

The chain links TRBV29-1 to TRBJ2-7, with 8 bases fitting TRBD2. The junction had 8 bases not matched to a gene; V was cut back by 4 bases and J by 6 bases. The CDR3 extends over 13 amino acids. Germline V gives CDR1 SQVTM, CDR2 ANQGSEA. DNA for the CDR3: TGCAGCGTTGGGGAGCGGGAGTCTGGCGAGCAGTACTTC. It specifies CSVGERESGEQYF.

This chain connects TRBV6-2 or TRBV6-3 to TRBJ1-4, with a weak D call TRBD1 (6 bases). V gave up 0 bases and J gave up 8 bases, with 16 bases separating them. The CDR3 extends over 16 amino acids. Per germline, CDR1 MNHEY and CDR2 SVGEGT. The CDR3 loop reads CASSYSGTGKGEKLFF. The DNA of the CDR3 is TGTGCCAGCAGTTACTCGGGAACAGGGAAAGGAGAAAAACTGTTTTTT.

The CDR3 is CASSQGPDTQYF. The CDR3 nucleotides read TGTGCCAGTAGTCAGGGGCCAGATACGCAGTATTTT. The V and J genes are TRBV19 and TRBJ2-3; the D gene is possibly TRBD1 (6 bases). The V end lost 5 bases, the J end lost 4 bases, and 7 bases lay between the germline ends. The CDR3 is 12 residues long. In germline, CDR1 is LNHDA, CDR2 SQIVND (reference sequence).

The chain carries TRBV7-9 and TRBJ2-3; D gene ambiguous. This CDR3 has 14 residues. V lost 7 bases and J lost 2, with 13 bases in between. Germline values: CDR1 SEHNR, CDR2 FQNEAQ (reference sequence). The CDR3 loop reads CASTGEYSTDTQYF. The CDR3 DNA follows: TGTGCCAGCACCGGAGAATACTCCACAGATACGCAGTATTTT.

This chain links TRBV6-6 with TRBJ1-5; no clear D. V was trimmed by 2 bases and J by 5 bases, leaving 4 bases between them. Looked up from germline, CDR1 is MNHNY and CDR2 is SVGAGI (reference sequence). The CDR3 has 12 amino acids. CDR3 in DNA: TGTGCCAGCAGTTACCCCGATCAGCCCCAGCATTTT. Translated, it gives CASSYPDQPQHF.

The J gene is TRBJ1-3, the V gene TRBV15; D call uncertain. Germline V gene lookup returns CDR1 LNHNV and CDR2 YYDKDF (reference sequence). Between the trimmed V and J ends, which lost 10 bases and 0 bases, there was a span of 13 bases. The CDR3 contains 14 residues. The CDR3 DNA reads as TGTGCCATTAGAGAACGGTCCTCTGGAAACACCATATATTTT. It encodes CAIRERSSGNTIYF.

This chain links TRBV24-1 with TRBJ2-3; D unresolved. The CDR3 runs 14 residues. Trimming removed 4 bases at V and 2 bases at J, with 9 bases between. CDR1 KGHDR and CDR2 SFDVKD come from the germline V gene. The CDR3 coding sequence is TGTGCCACCAGTGACAGGCGCGCCACAGATACGCAGTATTTT. Protein product: CATSDRRATDTQYF.

The chain carries TRBV9 and TRBJ2-7, with D tentatively TRBD1 (6 bases). V gave up 2 bases and J gave up 5 bases, with 14 bases separating them. The CDR3 extends over 14 amino acids. Germline assignment: CDR1 SGDLS and CDR2 YYNGEE. CDR3 DNA sequence: TGTGCCAGCAGCGTCCAAACTACAGGGAACGAGCAGTACTTC. Amino acids: CASSVQTTGNEQYF.

The chain joins TRBV28 to TRBJ2-1; possibly TRBD1 for D (5 bases). Germline V lookup: CDR1 MDHEN, CDR2 SYDVKM. V shed 2 bases and J shed 3 bases, with 14 bases lying between them. The CDR3 loop spans 16 amino acids. CDR3 in DNA: TGTGCCAGCAGTTTAAGTGGTCAGGGTGGCTACAATGAGCAGTTCTTC. Amino acid sequence: CASSLSGQGGYNEQFF.

Here the CDR3 reads CASSRADRDGQPQHF. In DNA form, the CDR3 reads TGTGCCAGCAGCCGCGCTGACAGGGACGGGCAGCCCCAGCATTTT. The chain uses TRBV6-6 and TRBJ1-5, with 7 bases fitting TRBD1. V lost 6 bases and J lost 7; bases outside the gene matches: 12. CDR3 length equals 15 residues. CDR1 MNHNY and CDR2 SVGAGI come from the germline V gene (reference sequence).

The chain joins TRBV6-4 to TRBJ2-5; D is possibly TRBD1 (6 bases). Trimming left V 6 bases short and J 1 base short, with 24 bases between. The CDR3 consists of 18 residues. Germline CDR1 is MRHNA and CDR2 is SNTAGT. CDR3 in DNA: TGTGCCAGCAGGGATACCCCAAACCCAGGGGAAATCCAAGAGACCCAGTACTTC. It specifies CASRDTPNPGEIQETQYF.

The chain employs TRBV28 and TRBJ1-3, with D possibly TRBD1 on 6 matching bases. Per the germline V gene, CDR1 is MDHEN and CDR2 is SYDVKM. This CDR3 comprises 15 residues. Trimming left V 4 bases short and J 3 bases short, with 13 bases between. CDR3 sequence: CASSSPGTNGNTIYF. CDR3 nucleotide sequence: TGTGCCAGCAGTTCCCCTGGGACAAATGGAAACACCATATATTTT.

V gene TRBV28 combines with J gene TRBJ1-1; D call uncertain. The CDR3 is made up of 14 amino acids. In germline, CDR1 is MDHEN, CDR2 SYDVKM. Deletions cut 2 bases from V and 0 bases from J, with 7 bases between. CDR3 DNA sequence: TGTGCCAGCAGTTTAATACAGATGAACACTGAAGCTTTCTTT. This encodes CASSLIQMNTEAFF.

The chain has TRBV3-1 (or the pseudogene TRBV3-2) and TRBJ2-5; the D gene is possibly TRBD2 (5 bases). V lost 0 bases and J lost 2, with 13 bases in between. Germline V gene data show CDR1 as LGHDT and CDR2 as YNNKEL (reference sequence). The CDR3 covers 16 residues. CDR3 in DNA: TGTGCCAGCAGCCAAGATCTGGTGACTATGCAAGAGACCCAGTACTTC. Its protein product is CASSQDLVTMQETQYF.

Only a few counts were recorded for this clone. The chain employs TRBV18 and TRBJ1-1; 9 nucleotides match TRBD1. The ends lost 2 bases at V and 4 bases at J; junction bases unmatched: 14. In germline, CDR1 is KGHSH, CDR2 LQKENI. This CDR3 contains 18 residues. The CDR3 DNA reads as TGTGCCAGCTCACCATTGGTAACCGGACAGGGGTTGGGCACTGAAGCTTTCTTT. Protein sequence: CASSPLVTGQGLGTEAFF.

The J gene is TRBJ2-7, the V gene TRBV7-2; D might be TRBD2 (7 bases). Between the trimmed V and J ends, which lost 5 bases and 2 bases, there was a span of 10 bases. The germline CDR1 and CDR2 sequences are SGHTA and FQGNSA. CDR3 size: 13 residues. The CDR3 DNA sequence: TGTGCCAGCAGCCCCGGGGGGCCCTACGAGCAGTACTTC. It translates to CASSPGGPYEQYF.

This chain connects TRBV6-6 to TRBJ2-2; tentatively, D is TRBD2 (6 bases). The CDR3 is made up of 14 amino acids. Germline assignment: CDR1 MNHNY and CDR2 SVGAGI (reference sequence). V lost 5 bases and J 0 bases, leaving 7 bases between the germline ends. The CDR3 DNA reads as TGTGCCAGCAGTCTAGCGCCGAACACCGGGGAGCTGTTTTTT. Amino acid sequence: CASSLAPNTGELFF.

The rearrangement joins TRBV9 to TRBJ1-2; 7 nucleotides align to TRBD1. The length of the CDR3 is 15 residues. J lost 0 bases, V lost 4 bases, and 6 bases had no gene match. Germline CDR1 and CDR2: SGDLS and YYNGEE. This chain's CDR3 is CASSPGTEANYGYTF. CDR3 coding DNA: TGTGCCAGCAGCCCGGGGACAGAAGCTAACTATGGCTACACCTTC. Filled out from reference TRBV9 and TRBJ1-2, the complete variable domain reads DSGVTQTPKHLITATGQRVTLRCSPRSGDLSVYWYQQSLDQGLQFLIQYYNGEERAKGNILERFSAQQFPDLHSELNLSSLELGDSALYFCASSPGTEANYGYTFGSGTRLTVV.

This rearrangement joins TRBV28 to TRBJ2-1; 8 bases fit TRBD2. Germline lookup yields CDR1 MDHEN and CDR2 SYDVKM. The CDR3 runs 14 residues. The V segment lost 10 bases and the J segment 5 bases; nucleotides outside the gene matches: 10. The CDR3 DNA reads as TGTGCCAACCAGGAAGCGGGAGTCAACAATGAGCAGTTCTTC. This translates into CANQEAGVNNEQFF.

The chain uses TRBV6-5 and TRBJ1-2; 7 bases are shared with TRBD1. Germline V gene sequence: CDR1 MNHEY, CDR2 SVGAGI. CDR3 length: 13 amino acids. The ends lost 6 bases at V and 2 bases at J; junction bases unmatched: 3. CDR3 in DNA: TGTGCCAGCAGGCGGGGACAGAACTATGGCTACACCTTC. It codes for CASRRGQNYGYTF.